The 14 T cell receptor beta chains below come from one sample, sequenced in a study of shared clonotypes between healthy human individuals. In the naive CD8 group, cells lacked CD45RO and were positively selected for CCR7, so terminally differentiated effector memory CD45RA+ cells were left out. Clones were sequenced by immunoSEQ multiplex PCR, and TCRdb holds only the in-frame ones, with some missing. The sample shows over 2,000,000 clones, over 85% of them seen only once. The sample comprised naive CD8+ T cells from PBMCs. Every receptor here comes from a man between 18 and 35 years old in good health. Some clones in this sample may be carry-over from other donors' samples.

Comments on this clone: At the DNA level, this CDR3 is encoded by other sequences in the same sample as well. The chain recombines TRBV27 with TRBJ1-5, with D perhaps matching TRBD1 (5 bases). Germline assignment: CDR1 MNHEY and CDR2 SMNVEV (reference sequence). This CDR3 contains 14 residues. The V and J ends lost 2 bases and 3 bases respectively, with 8 bases between them. Written as DNA, the CDR3 is TGTGCCAGCAGTTTACAGGGCACCAATCAGCCCCAGCATTTT. It yields the protein CASSLQGTNQPQHF.

This clone was detected only a few times. V is TRBV10-3 and J is TRBJ1-1; no clear D. The CDR3 runs to 13 residues. CDR1 is ENHRY, CDR2 SYGVKD, per germline. V was shortened by 2 bases and J by 8 bases, with 12 bases between the two germline ends. The CDR3 loop is CAISETSYEEAFF. The CDR3 DNA reads TGTGCCATCAGTGAGACCTCCTATGAAGAAGCTTTCTTT.

This clone is a singleton in its sample. The genes are TRBV19 and TRBJ2-1; 13 nucleotides match TRBD2. In germline, CDR1 is LNHDA, CDR2 SQIVND (reference sequence). The CDR3 contains 14 residues. The V and J ends lost 10 bases and 8 bases, in that order; junction bases with no gene match: 8. The CDR3 region has the DNA TGTGCCACCGAGGGACTAGCGGGATTACATGAGCAGTTCTTC. Translated, it gives CATEGLAGLHEQFF. Based on the CDR3 plus reference TRBV19 and TRBJ2-1, the full variable domain is DGGITQSPKYLFRKEGQNVTLSCEQNLNHDAMYWYRQDPGQGLRLIYYSQIVNDFQKGDIAEGYSVSREKKESFPLTVTSAQKNPTAFYLCATEGLAGLHEQFFGPGTRLTVL.

The V call is TRBV4-2, the J call TRBJ2-1, with 7 nucleotides matching TRBD2. Trimming at V came to 8 bases and at J to 3 bases, leaving 10 bases not matched to a gene. CDR1 and CDR2 from the germline V gene are LGHNA and YNFKEQ. This CDR3 region has 15 residues. CDR3: CASPAQTGGYNEQFF. DNA for the CDR3: TGTGCCAGCCCAGCCCAGACGGGAGGCTACAATGAGCAGTTCTTC.

This chain uses TRBV5-4 with TRBJ2-7; 10 nucleotides match TRBD2. CDR3 length: 16 amino acids. The V gene's germline CDR1 is SGHNT and CDR2 YYREEE (reference sequence). V was clipped by 3 bases and J by 3 bases; unmatched bases: 9. The CDR3 DNA reads TGTGCCAGCAGCTCGGCCCTAGCGGGAGAGGGCTACGAGCAGTACTTC. Its protein is CASSSALAGEGYEQYF.

The chain recombines TRBV4-1 with TRBJ2-5; the D gene is possibly TRBD2 (6 bases). The CDR3 covers 15 residues. From germline, CDR1 is MGHRA and CDR2 YSYEKL. V was clipped by 2 bases and J by 7 bases, with 17 bases between them. CDR3 DNA sequence: TGCGCCAGCAGCCAACTACGGGAGATCGGGGGGACCCAGTACTTC. This codes for CASSQLREIGGTQYF.

This chain links TRBV7-9 with TRBJ2-1; 7 bases match TRBD2. Germline values: CDR1 SEHNR, CDR2 FQNEAQ (reference sequence). The CDR3 consists of 12 residues. V lost 4 bases and J lost 10; bases outside the gene matches: 4. CDR3 bases: TGTGCCAGCAGCTGGGGTAGCGGGGAGCAGTTCTTC. Translating it yields CASSWGSGEQFF. The full variable domain, in which reference TRBV7-9 and TRBJ2-1 provide the parts outside the CDR3, is DTGVSQNPRHKITKRGQNVTFRCDPISEHNRLYWYRQTLGQGPEFLTYFQNEAQLEKSRLLSDRFSAERPKGSFSTLEIQRTEQGDSAMYLCASSWGSGEQFFGPGTRLTVL.

Of note for this clone: Different DNA sequences within this sample yield the same CDR3. The J gene is TRBJ2-7, the V gene TRBV6-5; D is possibly TRBD2 (5 bases). The V end lost 3 bases, the J end lost 3 bases, and 9 bases lay between the germline ends. The CDR3 is 13 amino acids. The germline V gene has CDR1 MNHEY and CDR2 SVGAGI. The chain's CDR3 is CASSYSGYYEQYF. In DNA form, the CDR3 reads TGTGCCAGCAGTTATTCGGGGTACTACGAGCAGTACTTC.

This clone appeared a single time. The chain carries TRBV29-1 and TRBJ2-2, with D uncertain. Germline V gene data show CDR1 as SQVTM and CDR2 as ANQGSEA. The CDR3 totals 12 residues. V gave up 4 bases and J gave up 4 bases, with 7 bases separating them. In nucleotides, the CDR3 is TGCAGCGTTGCCCGGGCCACCGGGGAGCTGTTTTTT. Protein product: CSVARATGELFF.

This chain uses TRBV19 with TRBJ1-5; D remains ambiguous. The germline gives CDR1 LNHDA, CDR2 SQIVND (reference sequence). The ends were cut back, 5 bases at V and 0 bases at J, with 11 bases in the middle. This CDR3 contains 15 residues. CDR3 nucleotides: TGTGCCAGTAGTTCGTTCGGGGATAGCAATCAGCCCCAGCATTTT. Amino acid sequence: CASSSFGDSNQPQHF.

The rearrangement joins TRBV2 to TRBJ2-2; 8 nucleotides agree with TRBD2. The germline CDR1 and CDR2 sequences are SNHLY and FYNNEI. The ends lost 4 bases at V and 13 bases at J; junction bases unmatched: 8. CDR3 length: 13 residues. CDR3 sequence: CASSGTSPLALFF. CDR3 bases: TGTGCCAGCAGTGGGACTAGCCCATTGGCGCTGTTTTTT.

The rearrangement links TRBV27 to TRBJ1-2, with TRBD1 as a possible D gene (6 bases). CDR1 is MNHEY, CDR2 SMNVEV, per germline (reference sequence). The CDR3 runs to 13 residues. With 6 bases removed from V and 6 bases from J, the gap between germline ends came to 14 bases. CDR3 nucleotides: TGTGCCAGCAGAACCCGAGGGGGGCATGGCTACACCTTC. It translates to CASRTRGGHGYTF.

This clone was detected once. V gene TRBV28 combines with J gene TRBJ2-7; tentative D call: TRBD1 (7 bases). Germline loops: CDR1 MDHEN, CDR2 SYDVKM. The CDR3 contains 17 residues. Trimming took 1 base from V and 4 from J, leaving 20 bases between them. Written as DNA, the CDR3 is TGTGCCAGCAGTTTATACGGACTGGAGGGGGCTAAATACGAGCAGTACTTC. Protein sequence: CASSLYGLEGAKYEQYF.

The rearrangement joins TRBV5-1 to TRBJ2-7; TRBD1 or TRBD2 may be the D gene (5 bases each). The CDR3 has 15 amino acids. V dropped 4 bases and J dropped 0 bases, with 14 bases sitting between them. Per germline, CDR1 SGHRS and CDR2 YFSETQ. As DNA, the CDR3 is TGCGCCAGCAGCCCGGGGCTGGGAAGCTCCTACGAGCAGTACTTC. It yields the protein CASSPGLGSSYEQYF. Full variable domain (rest looked up from reference TRBV5-1 and TRBJ2-7): KAGVTQTPRYLIKTRGQQVTLSCSPISGHRSVSWYQQTPGQGLQFLFEYFSETQRNKGNFPGRFSGRQFSNSRSEMNVSTLELGDSALYLCASSPGLGSSYEQYFGPGTRLTVT.